The present T cell receptor (beta chain) was sequenced within a study of blood T cell repertoires in COVID-19. TCRdb's copy holds only in-frame clones and misses some; the assay was immunoSEQ multiplex PCR. The data hold over 120,000 clones, with roughly 89% observed a single time. The CDR3 is 13 amino acids. Germline V CDR1 and CDR2: LNHNV, YYDKDF (reference sequence). The V segment lost 9 bases and the J segment 3 bases; nucleotides outside the gene matches: 2. A few counts support this clone. The sequence was obtained from a woman aged 45-65 years with active or convalescent COVID-19. This sequence joins TRBV15 and TRBJ2-1; 10 bases line up with TRBD1. The sequenced sample was peripheral blood. The CDR3 loop is CATRDRGYNEQFF. The DNA of the CDR3 is TGTGCCACGAGGGACAGGGGCTACAATGAGCAGTTCTTC.